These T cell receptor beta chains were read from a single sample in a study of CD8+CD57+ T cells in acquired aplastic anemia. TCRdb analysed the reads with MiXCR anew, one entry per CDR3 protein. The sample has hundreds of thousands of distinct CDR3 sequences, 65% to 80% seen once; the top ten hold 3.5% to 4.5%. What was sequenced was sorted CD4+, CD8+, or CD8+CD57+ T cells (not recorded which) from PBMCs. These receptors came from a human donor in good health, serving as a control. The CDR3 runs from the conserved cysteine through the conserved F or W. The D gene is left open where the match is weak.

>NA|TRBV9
CASSGHDLLSYDEQFF
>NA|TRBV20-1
CSASWRGNTDNSPLHF
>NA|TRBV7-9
CASSLGLDNEGFSF
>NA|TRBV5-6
CASSFRPDGYTF
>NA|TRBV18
CASSPGTLGDSEAFF
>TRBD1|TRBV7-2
CASSKMPGQEITPLHF
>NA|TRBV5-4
CASSSGDWNGYTF
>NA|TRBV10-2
CASSPGRGTHYEQYF
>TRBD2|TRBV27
CASSFSSGGPWEQYF
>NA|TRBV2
CASSAGGFEQYF
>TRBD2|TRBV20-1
CSARGGGYNEQFF
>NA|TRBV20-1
CSASLREWQETQYF
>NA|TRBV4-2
CASSRERGGYGYTF
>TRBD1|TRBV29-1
CTGQGVTEAFF
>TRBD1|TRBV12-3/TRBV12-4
CASSLDRAGYGYTF
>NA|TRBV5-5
CASSLPPNTGGRVEQFF
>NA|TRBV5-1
CASSMTRMDTQYF
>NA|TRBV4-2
CASSQEAGGGSNQPQHF
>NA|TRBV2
CASSDRRSTGELFF
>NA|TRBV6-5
CASSYSQGRVSPLHF
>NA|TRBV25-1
CASSGLEGDTGELFF
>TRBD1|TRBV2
CASTGTGTDEQYF
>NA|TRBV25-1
CASSATFGGASEAFF
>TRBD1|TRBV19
CASSKRSQGRNNEQFF
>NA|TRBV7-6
CASSLGSGGPYEQHF
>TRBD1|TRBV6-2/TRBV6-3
CASSYWDRTRNYGYTF
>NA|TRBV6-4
CASTVRRGAYEQYF
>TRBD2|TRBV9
CASSVSGLVYQLF
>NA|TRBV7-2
CASSLGGYEQNFRTF
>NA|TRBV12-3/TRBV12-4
CASSAWTSRSGANVLTF
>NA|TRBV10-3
CAIRGLLPGTGNQPQHF
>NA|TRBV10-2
CASIVEVSYTEAFF
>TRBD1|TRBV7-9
CASSAQGGRTRLNF
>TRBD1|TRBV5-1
CASSPDRGLDNEQFF
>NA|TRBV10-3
CAISEHGQGSNYGYTF
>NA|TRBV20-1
CSARVYGGEEAFF
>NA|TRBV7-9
CASSFDSGNYGYTF
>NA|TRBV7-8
CASLDFLTDNEQFF
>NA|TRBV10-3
CAISDEGYTF
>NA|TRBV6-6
CASSLEDTQYF
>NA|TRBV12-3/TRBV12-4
CASTPGAGKLFF
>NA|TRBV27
CASRSGGARFHEQYF
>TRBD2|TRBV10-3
CAISESRLLAGGYEQYF
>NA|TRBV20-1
CSATITGYNEAFF
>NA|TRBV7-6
CASSVAPGLKQDVLFF
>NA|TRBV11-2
CASSLGRTYGYTF
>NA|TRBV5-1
CASSLSGHGNYTF
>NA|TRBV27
CASSRQRTYEQYF
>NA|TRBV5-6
CASSLVPSRNTIYF
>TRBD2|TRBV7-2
CASSSPGGDQPQHFF
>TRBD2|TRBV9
CASRLGLAGGQETQYF
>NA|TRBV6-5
CASSYLGASGGAGNSPLHF
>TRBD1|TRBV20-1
CSAADRETEAFF
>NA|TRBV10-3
CAISDLAAASAEALF
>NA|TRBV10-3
CAIRGTNQPQHF
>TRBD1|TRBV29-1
CSAYRDSSLQPNYGYTF
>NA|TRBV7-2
CASGQERVDTQYF
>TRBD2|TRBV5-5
CASSLEGLAGTTQYF